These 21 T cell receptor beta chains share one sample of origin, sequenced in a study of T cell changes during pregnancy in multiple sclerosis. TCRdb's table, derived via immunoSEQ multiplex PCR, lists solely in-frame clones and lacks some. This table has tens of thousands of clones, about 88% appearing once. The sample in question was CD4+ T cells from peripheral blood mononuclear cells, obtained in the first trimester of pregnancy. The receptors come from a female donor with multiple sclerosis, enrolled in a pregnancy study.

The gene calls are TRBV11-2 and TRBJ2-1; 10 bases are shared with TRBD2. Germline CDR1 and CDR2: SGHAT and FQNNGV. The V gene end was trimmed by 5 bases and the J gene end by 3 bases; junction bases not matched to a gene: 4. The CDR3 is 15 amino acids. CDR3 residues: CASSLSGRFYNEQFF. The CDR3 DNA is TGTGCCAGCAGCCTTAGCGGGAGGTTCTACAATGAGCAGTTCTTC. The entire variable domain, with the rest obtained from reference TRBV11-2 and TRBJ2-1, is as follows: EAGVAQSPRYKIIEKRQSVAFWCNPISGHATLYWYQQILGQGPKLLIQFQNNGVVDDSQLPKDRFSAERLKGVDSTLKIQPAKLEDSAVYLCASSLSGRFYNEQFFGPGTRLTVL.

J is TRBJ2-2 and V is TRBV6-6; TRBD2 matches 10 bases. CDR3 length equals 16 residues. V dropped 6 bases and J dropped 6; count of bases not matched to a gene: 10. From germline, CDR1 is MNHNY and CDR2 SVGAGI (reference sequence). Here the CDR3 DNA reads TGTGCCAGCAGCCCGTGGGTAGCGGGAGGTCCCGGGGAGCTGTTTTTT. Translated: CASSPWVAGGPGELFF.

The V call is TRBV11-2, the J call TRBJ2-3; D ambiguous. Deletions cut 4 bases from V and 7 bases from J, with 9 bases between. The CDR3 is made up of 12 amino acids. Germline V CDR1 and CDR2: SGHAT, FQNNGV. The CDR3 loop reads CASSSLFHTQYF. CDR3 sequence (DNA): TGTGCCAGCAGCTCATTGTTCCATACGCAGTATTTT.

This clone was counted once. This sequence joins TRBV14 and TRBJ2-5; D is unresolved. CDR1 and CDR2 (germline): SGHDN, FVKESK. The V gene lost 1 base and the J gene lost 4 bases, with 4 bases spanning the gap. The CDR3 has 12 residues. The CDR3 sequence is CASSQARETQYF. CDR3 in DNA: TGTGCCAGCAGCCAAGCCCGAGAGACCCAGTACTTC.

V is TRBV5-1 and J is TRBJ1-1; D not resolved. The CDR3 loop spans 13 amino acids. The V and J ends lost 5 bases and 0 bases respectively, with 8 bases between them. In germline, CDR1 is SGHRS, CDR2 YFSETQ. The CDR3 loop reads CASSSAVNTEAFF. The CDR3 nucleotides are TGCGCCAGCAGTTCGGCGGTGAACACTGAAGCTTTCTTT.

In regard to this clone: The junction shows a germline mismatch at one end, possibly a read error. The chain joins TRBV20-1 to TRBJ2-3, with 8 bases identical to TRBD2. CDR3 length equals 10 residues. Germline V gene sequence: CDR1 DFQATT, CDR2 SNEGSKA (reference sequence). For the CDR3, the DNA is TGCAGTGGTAGGAGCGGGAGTTTTGGTTTT. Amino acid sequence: CSGRSGSFGF.

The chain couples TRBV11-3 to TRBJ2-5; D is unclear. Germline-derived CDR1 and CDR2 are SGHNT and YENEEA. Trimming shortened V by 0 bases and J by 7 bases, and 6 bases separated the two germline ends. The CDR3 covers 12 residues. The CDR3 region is CASSLDRGTQYF. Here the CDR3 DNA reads TGTGCCAGCAGCTTAGATCGAGGGACCCAGTACTTC.

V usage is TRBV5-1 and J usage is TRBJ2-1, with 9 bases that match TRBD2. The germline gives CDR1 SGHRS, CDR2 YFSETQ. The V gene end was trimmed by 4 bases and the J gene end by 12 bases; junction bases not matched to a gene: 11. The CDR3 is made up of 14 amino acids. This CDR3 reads CASSGGQLAGTQFF. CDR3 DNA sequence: TGCGCCAGCAGCGGGGGGCAGCTAGCGGGGACGCAGTTCTTC.

CDR3 residues: CASRGATSGTFTDTQYF. The DNA of the CDR3 is TGCGCCAGCCGGGGGGCAACTAGCGGGACTTTCACAGATACGCAGTATTTT. The chain links TRBV4-1 to TRBJ2-3; 10 positions match TRBD2. CDR1 MGHRA and CDR2 YSYEKL come from the germline V gene. V lost 8 bases to trimming and J lost 2 bases; unmatched junction nucleotides: 13. CDR3 length equals 17 residues.

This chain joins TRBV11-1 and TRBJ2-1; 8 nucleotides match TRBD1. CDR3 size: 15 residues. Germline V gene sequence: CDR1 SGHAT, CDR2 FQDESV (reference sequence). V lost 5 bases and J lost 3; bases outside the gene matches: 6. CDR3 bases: TGTGCCAGCAGCCCCGGACAGGGAAACTACAATGAGCAGTTCTTC. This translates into CASSPGQGNYNEQFF.

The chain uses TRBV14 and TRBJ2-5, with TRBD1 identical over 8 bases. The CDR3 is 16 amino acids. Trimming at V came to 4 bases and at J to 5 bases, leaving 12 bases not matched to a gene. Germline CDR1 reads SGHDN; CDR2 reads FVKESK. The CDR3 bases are TGTGCCAGCAGCCCTACTAGCAGGGGGCCCGGGGAGACCCAGTACTTC. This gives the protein CASSPTSRGPGETQYF.

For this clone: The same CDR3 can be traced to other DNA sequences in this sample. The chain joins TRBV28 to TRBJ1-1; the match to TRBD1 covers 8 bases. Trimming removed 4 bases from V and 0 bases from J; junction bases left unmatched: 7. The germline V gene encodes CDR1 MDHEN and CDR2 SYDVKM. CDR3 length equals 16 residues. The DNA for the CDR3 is TGTGCCAGCAGTTCCCCAGGGGGCCCCTTGAACACTGAAGCTTTCTTT. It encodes CASSSPGGPLNTEAFF.

The CDR3 here is CASSSGQEKYGYTF. CDR3 DNA sequence: TGTGCCAGCAGCTCCGGACAGGAGAAATATGGCTACACCTTC. The rearrangement links TRBV5-4 to TRBJ1-2; TRBD1 matches at 7 bases. Germline V gives CDR1 SGHNT, CDR2 YYREEE (reference sequence). This CDR3 comprises 14 residues. J lost 5 bases, V lost 3 bases, and 7 bases had no gene match.

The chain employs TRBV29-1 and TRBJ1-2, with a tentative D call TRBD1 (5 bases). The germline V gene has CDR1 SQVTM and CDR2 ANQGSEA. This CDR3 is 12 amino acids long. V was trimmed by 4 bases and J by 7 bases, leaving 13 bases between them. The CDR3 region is CSVGGPTGGYTF. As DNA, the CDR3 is TGCAGCGTTGGGGGCCCGACGGGTGGCTACACCTTC.

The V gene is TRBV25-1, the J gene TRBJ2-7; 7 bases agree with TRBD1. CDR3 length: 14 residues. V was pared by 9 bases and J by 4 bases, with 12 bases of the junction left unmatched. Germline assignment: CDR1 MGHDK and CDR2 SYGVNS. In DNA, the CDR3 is TGTGCCAGAGCCGAGGGACAGTCTTTATACGAGCAGTACTTC. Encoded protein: CARAEGQSLYEQYF.

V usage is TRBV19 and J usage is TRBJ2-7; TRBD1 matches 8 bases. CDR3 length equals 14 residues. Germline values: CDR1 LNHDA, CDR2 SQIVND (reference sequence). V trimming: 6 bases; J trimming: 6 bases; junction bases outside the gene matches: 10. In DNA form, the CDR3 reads TGTGCCAGTAGCAAAGACAGGGGCGGCCGCGAGCAGTACTTC. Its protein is CASSKDRGGREQYF.

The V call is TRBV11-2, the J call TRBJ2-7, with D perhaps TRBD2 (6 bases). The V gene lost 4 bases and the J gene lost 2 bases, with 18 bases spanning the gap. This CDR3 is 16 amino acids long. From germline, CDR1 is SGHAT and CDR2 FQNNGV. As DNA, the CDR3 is TGTGCCAGCAGCTCTCTCGGGGGACGAGAAGCCTACGAGCAGTACTTC. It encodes CASSSLGGREAYEQYF.

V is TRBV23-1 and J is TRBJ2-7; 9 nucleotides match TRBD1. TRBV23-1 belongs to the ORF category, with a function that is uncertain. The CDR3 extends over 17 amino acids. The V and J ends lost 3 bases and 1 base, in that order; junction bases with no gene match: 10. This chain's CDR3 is CASSHSWTGVKSYEQYF. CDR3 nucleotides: TGCGCCAGCAGTCATTCCTGGACAGGGGTGAAGTCCTACGAGCAGTACTTC.

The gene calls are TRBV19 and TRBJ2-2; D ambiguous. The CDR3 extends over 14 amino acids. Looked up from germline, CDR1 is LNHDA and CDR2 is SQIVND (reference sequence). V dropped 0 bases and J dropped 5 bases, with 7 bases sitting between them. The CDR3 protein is CASSIDKTTGELFF. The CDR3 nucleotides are TGTGCCAGTAGTATAGATAAGACAACCGGGGAGCTGTTTTTT.

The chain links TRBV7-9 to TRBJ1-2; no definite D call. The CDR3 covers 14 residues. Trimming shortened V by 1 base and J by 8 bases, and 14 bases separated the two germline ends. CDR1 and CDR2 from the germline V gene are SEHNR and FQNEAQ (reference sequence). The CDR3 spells CASSLDGRSPGYTF. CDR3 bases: TGTGCCAGCAGCTTAGATGGCCGCAGTCCCGGCTACACCTTC.

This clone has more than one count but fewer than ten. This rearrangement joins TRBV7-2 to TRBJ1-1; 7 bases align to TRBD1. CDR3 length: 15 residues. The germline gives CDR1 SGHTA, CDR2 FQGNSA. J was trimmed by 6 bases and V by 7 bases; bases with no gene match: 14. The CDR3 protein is CASTDRNRGRAEAFF. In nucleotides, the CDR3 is TGTGCCAGCACCGACCGCAACAGGGGTCGCGCTGAAGCTTTCTTT.